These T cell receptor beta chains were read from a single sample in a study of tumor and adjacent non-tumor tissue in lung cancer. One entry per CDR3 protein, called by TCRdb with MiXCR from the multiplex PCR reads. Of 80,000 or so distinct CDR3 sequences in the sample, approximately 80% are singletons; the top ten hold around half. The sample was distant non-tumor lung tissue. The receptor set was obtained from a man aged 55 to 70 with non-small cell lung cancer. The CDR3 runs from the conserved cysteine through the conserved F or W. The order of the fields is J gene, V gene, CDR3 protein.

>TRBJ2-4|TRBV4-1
CANSQEGLAGGRDIQNF
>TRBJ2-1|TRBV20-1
CSARELVGDYNGQFF
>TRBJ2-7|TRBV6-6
CVNNHSERNYEQYF
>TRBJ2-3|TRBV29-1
CSASRSTDTQYF
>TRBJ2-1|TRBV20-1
CSARARTRAEFDEQFF
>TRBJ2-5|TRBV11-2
CASSSTMGGPEEIKYF
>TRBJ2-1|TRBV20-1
CSATGFDRQLF
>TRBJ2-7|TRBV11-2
CSSSLDGSPYEQYF
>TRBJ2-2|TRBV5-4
CASSTEQINTGELSF
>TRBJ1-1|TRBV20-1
CRARSRQRIETFF
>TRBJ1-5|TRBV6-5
CVSSYLQGSNQPRHF
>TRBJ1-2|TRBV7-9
CASSLSMGGTGYTF
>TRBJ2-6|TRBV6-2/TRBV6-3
CASSYVRGHSGANVLTF
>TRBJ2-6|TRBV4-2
CASSQELSYGANIPTF
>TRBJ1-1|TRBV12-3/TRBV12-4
CVSSFPGILNTEAFF
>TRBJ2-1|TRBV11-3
CASSLSGRYLSEQFF
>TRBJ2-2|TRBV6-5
CASSYVSVTGELFF
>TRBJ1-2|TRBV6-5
CASSGALDEGEQYVASYHYTF
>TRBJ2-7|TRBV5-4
CTSSMAGTVSYEQYF
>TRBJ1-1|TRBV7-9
CASSLMGNTEAFF
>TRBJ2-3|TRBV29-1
CSVEHPGQGYYGGEDTQYF
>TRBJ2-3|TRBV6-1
CALSAVPGGSDRQYF
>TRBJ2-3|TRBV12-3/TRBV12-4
CASSSLTSGDFASTDTQYF
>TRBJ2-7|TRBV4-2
CTNSQDGRGGSSYEQYF
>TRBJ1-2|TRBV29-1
CRVPTASYGYTF
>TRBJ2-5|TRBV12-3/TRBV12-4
CVSSLPATQETQYF
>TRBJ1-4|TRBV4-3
CASSQGRAIGNEELFF
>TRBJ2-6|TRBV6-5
CASCLAGASSGDNVLTF
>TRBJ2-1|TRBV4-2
CASSQEAAARPNNEQFF
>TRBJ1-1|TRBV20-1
CNARSRQRTDAFF
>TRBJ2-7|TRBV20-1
CNARTLYEQYF
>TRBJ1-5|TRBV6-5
CANNYLQGSNQPHHF
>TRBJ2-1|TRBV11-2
CANSLDRSSYNVQFF
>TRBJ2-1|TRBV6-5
CASSYGGSGGMYNEQFF
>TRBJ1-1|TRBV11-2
CTCSPTAFTEAFF
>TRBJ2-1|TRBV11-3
CVSSFWVTGLYNEQFF
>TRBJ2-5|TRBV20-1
CSVRDKSVQAQYF
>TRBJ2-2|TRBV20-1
CYARASGGRSNTGELFF
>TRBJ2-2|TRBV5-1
CASSKNSGTSNTGELLF
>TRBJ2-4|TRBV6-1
CASTIGTQANNIQYF
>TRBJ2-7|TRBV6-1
CVSSEEVRAEQYF
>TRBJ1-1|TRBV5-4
CASSSGTMRNTEAFF
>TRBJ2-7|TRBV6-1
CVNSVREGGCEQYF
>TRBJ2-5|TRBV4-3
CTSSQDLQGVESQYF
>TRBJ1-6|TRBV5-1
CACSYRGSSYNSPHHF
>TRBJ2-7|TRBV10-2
CASSDPDRPRYF
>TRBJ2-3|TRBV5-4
CASPSPGDRTDTQYF
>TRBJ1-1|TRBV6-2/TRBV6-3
CGRSYPYGNTEAFF
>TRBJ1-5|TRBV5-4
CASSLQGHDNQPRHF
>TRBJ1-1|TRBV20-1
CSARSRQSTEVSF
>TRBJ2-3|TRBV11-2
CASSSGGTAGHTQYF
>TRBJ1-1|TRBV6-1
CASSPGHLNTEAFF
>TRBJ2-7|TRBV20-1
CSTSGVIYEQYF
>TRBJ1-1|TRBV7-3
CASSSSLNTEAFF